The 3 T cell receptor beta chains presented below share a single source sample, sequenced in a study of CD8 T cells in ankylosing spondylitis. Study-wide points: The study identified a TCR beta motif of roughly eight highly homologous variants that appeared characteristic of ankylosing spondylitis blood.

TCRdb fed the 5' RACE reads into MiXCR, producing one record per CDR3 protein. The data contain around 890,000 distinct CDR3 sequences, over 9.5% of them singletons. Their antigen targets remain unknown. Sequenced: blood, either unsorted or a sorted T cell fraction (not recorded which). The source of these receptors is a male donor with ankylosing spondylitis.

V usage is TRBV20-1 and J usage is TRBJ2-5; TRBD2 agrees at 13 bases. The germline gives CDR1 DFQATT, CDR2 SNEGSKA (reference sequence). The trim removed 2 bases at V and 4 bases at J, leaving 7 bases unmatched. This CDR3 region has 16 residues. CDR3 DNA: TGCAGTGCTAGATCCCAACTAGCGGGGGGGCGAGAGACCCAGTACTTC. Its protein is CSARSQLAGGRETQYF.

V and J are TRBV5-6 and TRBJ2-6; D not resolved. CDR1 and CDR2 (germline): SGHDT, YYEEEE. With 3 bases removed from V and 4 bases from J, the gap between germline ends came to 14 bases. The CDR3 has 16 amino acids. The CDR3, as DNA: TGTGCCAGCAGCTCAGTTTATTCGGGCGGGGCCAACGTCCTGACTTTC. Translated, it gives CASSSVYSGGANVLTF.

This clonotype has a handful of counts. The V and J genes are TRBV12-3 or TRBV12-4 and TRBJ1-4; D gene unclear. The V gene lost 3 bases and the J gene lost 5 bases, with 7 bases spanning the gap. CDR3 size: 13 residues. CDR3 in amino acids: CASSFSLNEKLFF. Written as DNA, the CDR3 is TGTGCCAGCAGTTTTAGCCTAAATGAAAAACTGTTTTTT.